This T cell receptor beta chain derives from a study of Tregs in tolerant kidney transplant recipients. Worth noting for this clone: The antigen remains unidentified.

Study outcomes and limitations: The most relevant donor-specific Treg TCRbeta repertoire apparently came from expansion with activated donor B cells.

Profiling relied on immunoSEQ multiplex PCR, and the TCRdb table lists in-frame clones only, not all of them. The table records tens of thousands of clones, 91% of them present only once. Unmatched junction bases numbered 5, after V lost 4 bases and J lost 5 bases. The CDR3 runs to 14 residues. Germline V CDR1 and CDR2: SGHRS, YFSETQ. The sequenced sample consisted of Tregs from blood. This chain uses TRBV5-1 with TRBJ2-3; 9 bases fit TRBD1. This sequence originates from a human donor in good health. The CDR3 spells CASSIGQGLDTQYF. For the CDR3, the DNA is TGCGCCAGCAGCATAGGACAGGGGTTAGATACGCAGTATTTT.